What follows are 5 T cell receptor beta chains derived from one specimen sequenced in a study of blood T cell repertoires in COVID-19. Only in-frame clones appear in the TCRdb table, and some are missing; sequencing was by immunoSEQ multiplex PCR. The sample consists of some 270,000 clones, approximately 88% of them appearing once. Sequencing was carried out using PBMCs or T cells enriched from blood (not recorded which). These receptors came from a woman in her 40s who had been exposed to COVID-19.

The chain is built from TRBV13 and TRBJ1-4; 11 nucleotides align to TRBD1. CDR1 and CDR2 from the germline V gene are PRHDT and FYEKMQ (reference sequence). The junction had 4 bases not matched to a gene; V was cut back by 5 bases and J by 8 bases. This CDR3 is built from 14 residues. In nucleotides, the CDR3 is TGTGCCAGCAGCGCAAGGACAGGGGGCGAAAAACTGTTTTTT. This translates into CASSARTGGEKLFF.

The V gene is TRBV30, the J gene TRBJ1-2; D call uncertain. Looked up from germline, CDR1 is GTSNPN and CDR2 is SVGIG (reference sequence). With 2 bases removed from V and 0 bases from J, the gap between germline ends came to 4 bases. The CDR3 is 12 amino acids. The CDR3 spells CAWSRANYGYTF. The CDR3 nucleotides read TGTGCCTGGAGTAGAGCTAACTATGGCTACACCTTC.

The chain carries TRBV19 and TRBJ1-3, with D tentatively TRBD1 (5 bases). The germline V gene encodes CDR1 LNHDA and CDR2 SQIVND (reference sequence). The germline V and J ends were trimmed by 0 bases and 4 bases, with 22 bases remaining between them. The CDR3 runs to 19 residues. The CDR3 bases are TGTGCCAGTAGTATAGATTCTTCATGGCTAACAGGCAGGGGAAACACCATATATTTT. Its translation is CASSIDSSWLTGRGNTIYF.

J is TRBJ2-2 and V is TRBV15; 12 nucleotides line up with TRBD1. The CDR3 has 17 amino acids. Germline lookup yields CDR1 LNHNV and CDR2 YYDKDF (reference sequence). V lost 0 bases, J lost 2 bases, and 1 base stayed unmatched. As DNA, the CDR3 is TGTGCCACCAGCAGAGAAGGGACAGGGGGCAACACCGGGGAGCTGTTTTTT. It is translated as CATSREGTGGNTGELFF. The variable domain in full, with the rest retrieved from reference TRBV15 and TRBJ2-2, is DAMVIQNPRYQVTQFGKPVTLSCSQTLNHNVMYWYQQKSSQAPKLLFHYYDKDFNNEADTPDNFQSRRPNTSFCFLDIRSPGLGDTAMYLCATSREGTGGNTGELFFGEGSRLTVL.

The V and J genes are TRBV6-5 and TRBJ1-1; D might be TRBD1 (6 bases). The CDR3 is 13 residues long. Per the germline V gene, CDR1 is MNHEY and CDR2 is SVGAGI. Deletions cut 10 bases from V and 4 bases from J, with 16 bases between. CDR3 protein: CATTQGRGTEAFF. In DNA form, the CDR3 reads TGTGCCACCACTCAGGGGCGAGGCACTGAAGCTTTCTTT.